The source of this T cell receptor (beta chain) is a study of T-cell reconstitution after alpha-beta-depleted transplantation in children. Germline loops: CDR1 MGHRA, CDR2 YSYEKL. V dropped 0 bases and J dropped 0 bases, with 15 bases sitting between them. The CDR3 has 18 residues. This clonotype came up a few times. It was with unique molecular identifiers that the TCRbeta library was prepared. TCRdb reanalysed the PCR reads using MiXCR and keeps one entry per CDR3 protein. The sample holds 640,000 or so distinct CDR3 sequences, around a sixth seen once. The material was PBMCs from the stem cell graft donor, obtained from the stem cell graft. J is TRBJ1-5 and V is TRBV4-1; D possibly corresponds to TRBD1 (5 bases). This TCR derives from a human donor who donated a stem cell graft to a child with acute myeloid leukemia. CDR3 sequence reads: CASSQEGQGIGSNQPQHF. CDR3 nucleotides: TGCGCCAGCAGCCAAGAAGGGCAGGGCATTGGTAGCAATCAGCCCCAGCATTTT.